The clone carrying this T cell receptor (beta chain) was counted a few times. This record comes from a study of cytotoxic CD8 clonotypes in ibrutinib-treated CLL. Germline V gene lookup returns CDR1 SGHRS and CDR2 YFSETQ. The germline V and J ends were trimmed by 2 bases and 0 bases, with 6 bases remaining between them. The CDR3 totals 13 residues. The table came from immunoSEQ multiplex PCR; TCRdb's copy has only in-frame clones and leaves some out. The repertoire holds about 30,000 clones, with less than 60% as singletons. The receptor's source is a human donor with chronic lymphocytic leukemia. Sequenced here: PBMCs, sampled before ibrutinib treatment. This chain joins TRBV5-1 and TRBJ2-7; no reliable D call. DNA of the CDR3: TGCGCCAGCAGCTTTAGTACCTCCTACGAGCAGTACTTC. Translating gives CASSFSTSYEQYF.